The 15 T cell receptor beta chains in this list originate from one sample, sequenced in a study of cytomegalovirus exposure and HLA in healthy donors. Here immunoSEQ multiplex PCR was the method, and the copy in TCRdb shows in-frame clones only, minus some. This sample has under 300,000 clones, with around 87% found just once. Input material: PBMCs. All receptors come from a woman aged 18-29 years in good health and CMV-seronegative.

V and J are TRBV15 and TRBJ2-1; tentative D call: TRBD1 (5 bases). The CDR3 sequence is 16 residues long. Deletions cut 5 bases from V and 2 bases from J, with 16 bases between. Germline loops: CDR1 LNHNV, CDR2 YYDKDF (reference sequence). This CDR3 is CATSLYRQITYNEQFF. CDR3 DNA sequence: TGTGCCACCAGCCTCTACAGACAGATCACCTACAATGAGCAGTTCTTC.

This clone was counted a single time. Written as DNA, the CDR3 is TGTGCCAGCAGCTTAGGTTTGGACAGGGTAACCCCTTACGAGCAGTACGTC. This encodes CASSLGLDRVTPYEQYV. J is TRBJ2-7 and V is TRBV7-9, with 8 bases identical to TRBD1. The CDR3 has 17 residues. Unmatched junction bases numbered 12, after V lost 1 base and J lost 4 bases. From germline, CDR1 is SEHNR and CDR2 FQNEAQ (reference sequence).

The chain employs TRBV5-1 and TRBJ2-3; 7 bases fit TRBD1. This CDR3 has 15 amino acids. The germline V gene encodes CDR1 SGHRS and CDR2 YFSETQ. Trimming took 3 bases from V and 0 from J; bases not matched to a gene: 4. CDR3 nucleotides: TGCGCCAGCAGCTCACAGGGGTTTAGCACAGATACGCAGTATTTT. This encodes CASSSQGFSTDTQYF.

The chain links TRBV4-1 to TRBJ2-2, with D possibly matching TRBD2 (5 bases). The V end was cut by 4 bases, the J end by 4 bases, with 13 bases between. The CDR3 runs to 15 residues. The germline CDR1 and CDR2 sequences are MGHRA and YSYEKL. Here the CDR3 reads CASSLRGKGTGELFF. CDR3 nucleotide sequence: TGCGCCAGCAGCCTTCGGGGAAAAGGCACCGGGGAGCTGTTTTTT.

A single count supports this clone. The chain carries TRBV4-1 and TRBJ2-3; D perhaps matches TRBD1 (6 bases). CDR3 length: 15 residues. The germline gives CDR1 MGHRA, CDR2 YSYEKL. Trimming stripped 0 bases from V and 7 bases from J, with 14 bases between. The CDR3 spells CASSQDTGWAYTQYF. In DNA, the CDR3 is TGCGCCAGCAGCCAAGATACAGGGTGGGCATATACGCAGTATTTT.

This chain joins TRBV5-1 and TRBJ2-3, with 8 nucleotides matching TRBD2. This CDR3 comprises 14 residues. With V trimmed by 5 bases and J by 5 bases, 7 bases remained unmatched. From germline, CDR1 is SGHRS and CDR2 YFSETQ. The CDR3 DNA follows: TGCGCCAGCAGAGAGCGGGGGATAGTAGATACGCAGTATTTT. Translating gives CASRERGIVDTQYF. The variable domain in full, with the rest retrieved from reference TRBV5-1 and TRBJ2-3, is KAGVTQTPRYLIKTRGQQVTLSCSPISGHRSVSWYQQTPGQGLQFLFEYFSETQRNKGNFPGRFSGRQFSNSRSEMNVSTLELGDSALYLCASRERGIVDTQYFGPGTRLTVL.

The gene calls are TRBV4-3 and TRBJ2-2; 8 bases agree with TRBD1. Trimming cost V 0 bases and J 1 base; bases outside gene matches: 1. This CDR3 comprises 16 residues. Germline CDR1 reads LGHNA; CDR2 reads YSLEER. The CDR3 region has the DNA TGCGCCAGCAGCCAAGAAACAGGGGGGAACACCGGGGAGCTGTTTTTT. Its translation: CASSQETGGNTGELFF.

J is TRBJ2-7 and V is TRBV6-6, with D uncertain. This CDR3 region has 12 residues. Trimming removed 5 bases from V and 3 bases from J, with 8 bases in between. CDR1 and CDR2 (germline): MNHNY, SVGAGI (reference sequence). The CDR3 nucleotides read TGTGCCAGCAGTACCTTACTCTACGAGCAGTACTTC. Translation: CASSTLLYEQYF.

The V and J genes are TRBV7-9 and TRBJ1-1; 10 nucleotides line up with TRBD1. Germline CDR1 and CDR2: SEHNR and FQNEAQ (reference sequence). The CDR3 covers 15 residues. The junction had 5 bases not matched to a gene; V was cut back by 5 bases and J by 2 bases. CDR3 bases: TGTGCCAGCAGCGGTAGGACAGGGGGTAACACTGAAGCTTTCTTT. Protein sequence: CASSGRTGGNTEAFF.

The sample holds one count of this clone. The chain uses TRBV29-1 and TRBJ2-2, with 7 bases matching TRBD1. The junction had 4 bases not matched to a gene; V was cut back by 4 bases and J by 2 bases. Per the germline V gene, CDR1 is SQVTM and CDR2 is ANQGSEA. This CDR3 has 14 amino acids. The CDR3 DNA is TGCAGCGTTGTAACAGGGGTAAACACCGGGGAGCTGTTTTTT. Protein: CSVVTGVNTGELFF.

The chain combines TRBV7-2 with TRBJ2-1, with TRBD2 matching 10 bases. Germline V CDR1 and CDR2: SGHTA, FQGNSA. V dropped 7 bases and J dropped 9; count of bases not matched to a gene: 12. This CDR3 is built from 15 residues. The CDR3: CASTLQRGGQGEQFF. The DNA for the CDR3 is TGTGCCAGCACTCTTCAGCGGGGGGGCCAGGGTGAGCAGTTCTTC.

This chain connects TRBV2 to TRBJ2-2; a weak D match, TRBD1 (5 bases). Germline V lookup: CDR1 SNHLY, CDR2 FYNNEI. Between the trimmed V and J ends, which lost 6 bases and 8 bases, there was a span of 16 bases. This CDR3 has 14 residues. The CDR3 coding sequence is TGTGCCAGCAGACACGGACAATCCCCTGGGGAGCTGTTTTTT. Its protein is CASRHGQSPGELFF.

The chain joins TRBV27 to TRBJ2-7; a weak D match, TRBD2 (6 bases). This CDR3 comprises 16 residues. Trimming took 2 bases from V and 7 from J, leaving 21 bases between them. Germline V gene sequence: CDR1 MNHEY, CDR2 SMNVEV (reference sequence). CDR3 residues: CASSLPPIGGVVEQYF. CDR3 coding DNA: TGTGCCAGCAGTTTACCGCCTATTGGCGGGGTTGTGGAGCAGTACTTC.

The chain carries TRBV10-3 and TRBJ2-5; 7 bases map to TRBD1. Unmatched junction bases numbered 5, after V lost 9 bases and J lost 1 base. Per germline, CDR1 ENHRY and CDR2 SYGVKD. The CDR3 extends over 13 amino acids. The CDR3, as DNA: TGTGCCATTAGACAGGGCAGCCAAGAGACCCAGTACTTC. Amino acids: CAIRQGSQETQYF.

The rearrangement uses TRBV6-6 and TRBJ1-4; the match to TRBD1 covers 8 bases. This CDR3 has 12 amino acids. Per germline, CDR1 MNHNY and CDR2 SVGAGI (reference sequence). With V trimmed by 5 bases and J by 8 bases, 1 base remained unmatched. In nucleotides, the CDR3 is TGTGCCAGCAGTCGGGACAGGGAAAAACTGTTTTTT. Translation: CASSRDREKLFF.